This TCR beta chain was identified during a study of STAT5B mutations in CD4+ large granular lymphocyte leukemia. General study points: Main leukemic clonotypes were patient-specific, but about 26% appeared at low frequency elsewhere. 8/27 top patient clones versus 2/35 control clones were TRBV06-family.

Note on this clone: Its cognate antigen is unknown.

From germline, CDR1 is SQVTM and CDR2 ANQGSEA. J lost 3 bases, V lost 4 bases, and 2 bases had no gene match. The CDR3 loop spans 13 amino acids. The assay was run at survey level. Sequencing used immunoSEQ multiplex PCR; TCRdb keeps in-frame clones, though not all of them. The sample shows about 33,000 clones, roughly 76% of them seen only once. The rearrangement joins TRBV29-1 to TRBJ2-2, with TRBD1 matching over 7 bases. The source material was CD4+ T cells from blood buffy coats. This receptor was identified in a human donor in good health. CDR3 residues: CSVGTGDTGELFF. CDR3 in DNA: TGCAGCGTTGGCACAGGGGACACCGGGGAGCTGTTTTTT.